This TCR beta chain was profiled in a study of blood T cell repertoires in COVID-19. Study at large: There were acute and convalescent COVID-19 samples, and they came from the United States, Italy and Spain.

Original processing notes: Estimated nucleated cell counts came from reference gene primer amplification. Method: immunoSEQ multiplex PCR; TCRdb's copy keeps in-frame clones and lacks some. The V and J calls and the clone size are those of that table, but D and trimming were determined from the DNA. Of over 85,000 clones detected, about 85% appear once; the ten largest clones hold under 15%. Germline CDR1 and CDR2: MNHEY and SMNVEV (reference sequence). The CDR3 spans 13 residues. J gave up 3 bases and V 8 bases, and 7 bases lay outside the gene matches. Sequencing used peripheral blood. This TCR was sampled from a human donor in a cohort sampled during active COVID-19. V usage is TRBV27 and J usage is TRBJ2-7; 7 bases are a match to TRBD1. The CDR3, as DNA: TGTGCCAGCGGCCCGGGACAGAGCTACGAGCAGTACTTC. This sequence encodes CASGPGQSYEQYF.